Listed below are T cell receptor beta chains from one sample, sequenced in a study of early T cells in non-severe SARS-CoV-2 infection. One entry per CDR3 protein results from TCRdb running MiXCR on the 5' RACE reads. The sample holds 85,000 to 95,000 distinct CDR3 sequences; roughly 14% are singletons and the top ten take just under 0.6%. Sequencing was performed on whole blood. Receptors were obtained from an adult who was a healthcare worker with PCR-confirmed SARS-CoV-2 infection or an uninfected control (not recorded which). Both conserved end residues are part of each CDR3. The D gene is left open where the match is weak. The size of a clone is reported for some rows only, either as once, few or many, or as a class for expanded clones.

J,D,V,size,DNA,CDR3
TRBJ1-1,NA,TRBV5-1,few,TGCGCCAGCAGCTTGGTGGGGGACACTGAAGCTTTCTTT,CASSLVGDTEAFF
TRBJ2-2,NA,TRBV7-7,many,TGTGCCAGCAGCTTAGCGACTGGGGACACCGGGGAGCTGTTTTTT,CASSLATGDTGELFF
TRBJ2-5,TRBD1,TRBV19,NA,TGTGCCAGTAGGGGACAGGGAGAGACCCAGTACTTC,CASRGQGETQYF
TRBJ1-1,NA,TRBV7-2,many,TGTGCCAGCAGCGGGGTCCCCATCACTGAAGCTTTCTTT,CASSGVPITEAFF
TRBJ2-1,NA,TRBV18,few,TGTGCCAGCTCACCTTCCACCACCTACAATGAGCAGTTCTTC,CASSPSTTYNEQFF
TRBJ2-1,NA,TRBV18,few,TGTGCCAGCTCTACTATCTACAATGAGCAGTTCTTC,CASSTIYNEQFF
TRBJ2-1,NA,TRBV29-1,few,TGCAGCTGTTGGGCCGCCGGGGTTGGTAATGAGCAGTTCTTC,CSCWAAGVGNEQFF
TRBJ2-3,NA,TRBV6-1,NA,TGTGCCAGCAGTGGCCTTGTCTTACGGTCAACGGTCACAGATACGCAGTATTTT,CASSGLVLRSTVTDTQYF
TRBJ2-1,NA,TRBV13,few,TGTGCCAGCAGCTTAGAAGCCAACAATGAGCAGTTCTTC,CASSLEANNEQFF
TRBJ2-1,TRBD1,TRBV7-8,many,TGTGCCAGCAGCCTAGACAGGGGTAATGAGCAGTTCTTC,CASSLDRGNEQFF